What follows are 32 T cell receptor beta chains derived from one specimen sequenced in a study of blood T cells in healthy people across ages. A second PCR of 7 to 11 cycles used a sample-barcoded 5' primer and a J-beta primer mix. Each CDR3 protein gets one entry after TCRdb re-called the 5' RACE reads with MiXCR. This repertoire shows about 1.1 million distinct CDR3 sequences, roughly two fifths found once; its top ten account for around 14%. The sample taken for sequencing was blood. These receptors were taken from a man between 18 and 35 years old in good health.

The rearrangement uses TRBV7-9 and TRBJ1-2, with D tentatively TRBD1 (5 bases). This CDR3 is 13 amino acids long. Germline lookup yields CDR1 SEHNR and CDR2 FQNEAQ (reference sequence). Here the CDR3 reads CAIGVSGDYGYTF. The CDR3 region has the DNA TGTGCTATTGGTGTGTCGGGGGACTATGGCTACACCTTC.

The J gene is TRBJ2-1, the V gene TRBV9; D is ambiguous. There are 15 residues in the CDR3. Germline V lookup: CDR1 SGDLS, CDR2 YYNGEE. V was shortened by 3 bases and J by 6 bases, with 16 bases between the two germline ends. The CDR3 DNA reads TGTGCCAGCAGCGGTGGGTCAGGACGGAGCAATGAGCAGTTCTTC. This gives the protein CASSGGSGRSNEQFF.

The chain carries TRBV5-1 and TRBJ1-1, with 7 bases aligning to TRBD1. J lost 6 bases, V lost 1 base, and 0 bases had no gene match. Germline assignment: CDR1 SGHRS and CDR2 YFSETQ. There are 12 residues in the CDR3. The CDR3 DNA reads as TGCGCCAGCAGCTTGACAGGGGCTGAAGCTTTCTTT. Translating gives CASSLTGAEAFF. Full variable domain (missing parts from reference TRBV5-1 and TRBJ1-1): KAGVTQTPRYLIKTRGQQVTLSCSPISGHRSVSWYQQTPGQGLQFLFEYFSETQRNKGNFPGRFSGRQFSNSRSEMNVSTLELGDSALYLCASSLTGAEAFFGQGTRLTVV.

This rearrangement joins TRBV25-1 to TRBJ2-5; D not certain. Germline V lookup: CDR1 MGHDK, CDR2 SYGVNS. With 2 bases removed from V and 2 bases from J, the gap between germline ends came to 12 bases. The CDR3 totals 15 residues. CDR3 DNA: TGTGCCAGCAGTGAACATGGAACAGCACAAGAGACCCAGTACTTC. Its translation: CASSEHGTAQETQYF.

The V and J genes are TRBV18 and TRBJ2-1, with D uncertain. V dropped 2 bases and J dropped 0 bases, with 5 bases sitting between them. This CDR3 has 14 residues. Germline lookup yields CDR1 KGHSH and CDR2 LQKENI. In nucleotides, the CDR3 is TGTGCCAGCTCACCAGGAGCCTCCTACAATGAGCAGTTCTTC. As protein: CASSPGASYNEQFF. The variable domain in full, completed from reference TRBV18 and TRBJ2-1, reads NAGVMQNPRHLVRRRGQEARLRCSPMKGHSHVYWYRQLPEEGLKFMVYLQKENIIDESGMPKERFSAEFPKEGPSILRIQQVVRGDSAAYFCASSPGASYNEQFFGPGTRLTVL.

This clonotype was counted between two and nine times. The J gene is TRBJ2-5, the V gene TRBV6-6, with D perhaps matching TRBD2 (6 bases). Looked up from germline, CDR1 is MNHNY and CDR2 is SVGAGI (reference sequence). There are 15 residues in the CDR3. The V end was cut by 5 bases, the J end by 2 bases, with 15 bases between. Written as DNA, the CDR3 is TGTGCCAGCAGTCCCTCCCACGGACTACAAGAGACCCAGTACTTC. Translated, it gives CASSPSHGLQETQYF.

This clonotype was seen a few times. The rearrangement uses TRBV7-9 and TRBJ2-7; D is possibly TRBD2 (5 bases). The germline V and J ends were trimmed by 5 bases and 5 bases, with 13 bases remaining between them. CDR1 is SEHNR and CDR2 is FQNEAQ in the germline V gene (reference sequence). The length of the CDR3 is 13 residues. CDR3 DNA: TGTGCCAGCAGCCCCCCCCCGGGAAACGAGCAGTACTTC. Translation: CASSPPPGNEQYF.

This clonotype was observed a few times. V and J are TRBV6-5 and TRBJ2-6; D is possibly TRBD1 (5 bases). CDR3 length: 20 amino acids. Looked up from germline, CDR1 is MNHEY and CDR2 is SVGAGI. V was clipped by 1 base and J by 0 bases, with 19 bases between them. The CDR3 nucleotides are TGTGCCAGCAGTTACTTGGGCAGGGCGAAGGATTACTCTGGGGCCAACGTCCTGACTTTC. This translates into CASSYLGRAKDYSGANVLTF.

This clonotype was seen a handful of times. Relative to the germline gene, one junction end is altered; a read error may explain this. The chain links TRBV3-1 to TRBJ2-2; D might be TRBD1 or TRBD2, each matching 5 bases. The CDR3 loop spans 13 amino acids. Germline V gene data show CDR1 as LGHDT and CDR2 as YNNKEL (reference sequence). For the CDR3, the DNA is TGTGCCAGCAGGAGGGGAAACACTGGGGAGCTGTTTTTT. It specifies CASRRGNTGELFF.

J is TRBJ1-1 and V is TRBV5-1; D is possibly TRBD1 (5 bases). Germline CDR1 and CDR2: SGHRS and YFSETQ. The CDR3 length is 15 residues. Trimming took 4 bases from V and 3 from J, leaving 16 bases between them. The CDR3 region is CASSPGRGGYTEAFF. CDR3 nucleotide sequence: TGCGCCAGCAGCCCGGGACGAGGTGGGTACACTGAAGCTTTCTTT.

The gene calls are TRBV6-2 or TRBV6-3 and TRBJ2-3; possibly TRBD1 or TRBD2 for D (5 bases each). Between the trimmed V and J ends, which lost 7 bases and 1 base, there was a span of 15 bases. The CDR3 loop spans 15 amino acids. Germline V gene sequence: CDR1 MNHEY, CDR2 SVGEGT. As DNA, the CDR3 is TGTGCCAGCAAACGGGACCTCCGGGGCACAGATACGCAGTATTTT. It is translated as CASKRDLRGTDTQYF.

CDR3 sequence: CASSSGDVQETQYF. CDR3 DNA: TGTGCCAGCAGCAGCGGGGACGTACAAGAGACCCAGTACTTC. The chain recombines TRBV6-2 or TRBV6-3 with TRBJ2-7; TRBD2 aligns across 7 bases. With the DNA end fitting TRBJ2-5 better, the J assignment may be wrong. The CDR3 sequence is 14 residues long. Germline V gene lookup returns CDR1 MNHEY and CDR2 SVGEGT.

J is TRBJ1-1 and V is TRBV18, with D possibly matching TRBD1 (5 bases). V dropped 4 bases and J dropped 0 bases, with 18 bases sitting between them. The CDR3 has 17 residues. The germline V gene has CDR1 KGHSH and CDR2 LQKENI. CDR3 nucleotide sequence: TGTGCCAGCTCACTCGCCCCGAGGGACCCAATGAACACTGAAGCTTTCTTT. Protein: CASSLAPRDPMNTEAFF.

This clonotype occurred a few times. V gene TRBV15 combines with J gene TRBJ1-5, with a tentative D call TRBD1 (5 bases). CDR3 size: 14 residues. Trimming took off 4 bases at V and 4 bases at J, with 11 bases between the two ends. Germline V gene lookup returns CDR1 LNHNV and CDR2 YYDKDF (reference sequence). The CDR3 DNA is TGTGCCACCAGCACCGGGGGAAGAAATCAGCCCCAGCATTTT. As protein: CATSTGGRNQPQHF.

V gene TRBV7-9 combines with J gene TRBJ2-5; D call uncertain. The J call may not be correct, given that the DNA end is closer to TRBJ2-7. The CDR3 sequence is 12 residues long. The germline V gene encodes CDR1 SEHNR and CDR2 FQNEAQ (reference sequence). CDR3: CASSAGLGEQYF. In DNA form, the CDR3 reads TGTGCCAGCAGCGCAGGTCTAGGCGAGCAGTACTTC.

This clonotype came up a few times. This chain's CDR3 is CASSFRAGYIGELFF. In DNA form, the CDR3 reads TGTGCCAGCAGTTTTAGGGCTGGGTACATCGGGGAGCTGTTTTTT. The chain couples TRBV12-3 or TRBV12-4 to TRBJ2-2; D not resolved. The CDR3 runs to 15 residues. Trimming pared 3 bases from V and 7 bases from J, leaving 15 bases between.

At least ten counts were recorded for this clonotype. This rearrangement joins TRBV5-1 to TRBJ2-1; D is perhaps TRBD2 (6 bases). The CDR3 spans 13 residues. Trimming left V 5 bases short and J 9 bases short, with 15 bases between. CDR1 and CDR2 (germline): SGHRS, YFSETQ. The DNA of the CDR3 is TGCGCCAGCAGAGTGACTAGTGCCGGTGAGCAGTTCTTC. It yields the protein CASRVTSAGEQFF.

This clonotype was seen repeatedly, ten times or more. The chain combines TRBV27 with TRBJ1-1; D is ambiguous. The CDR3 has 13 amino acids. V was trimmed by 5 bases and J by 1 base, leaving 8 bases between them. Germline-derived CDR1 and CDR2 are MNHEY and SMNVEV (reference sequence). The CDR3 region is CASSEWENTEAFF. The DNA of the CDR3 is TGTGCCAGCAGTGAGTGGGAGAACACTGAAGCTTTCTTT.

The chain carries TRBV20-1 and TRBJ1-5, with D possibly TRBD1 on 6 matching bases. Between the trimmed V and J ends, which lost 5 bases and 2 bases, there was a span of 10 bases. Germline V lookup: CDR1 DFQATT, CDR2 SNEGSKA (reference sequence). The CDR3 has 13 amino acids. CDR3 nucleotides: TGCAGTGCTGGGGGGCTAGGCAATCAGCCCCAGCATTTT. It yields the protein CSAGGLGNQPQHF.

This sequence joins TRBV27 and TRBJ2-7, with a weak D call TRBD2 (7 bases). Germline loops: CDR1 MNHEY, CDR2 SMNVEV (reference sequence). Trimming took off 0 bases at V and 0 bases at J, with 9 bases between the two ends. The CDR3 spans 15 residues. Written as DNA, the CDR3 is TGTGCCAGCAGTTTATCAGGGGGGGGCTCCTACGAGCAGTACTTC. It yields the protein CASSLSGGGSYEQYF.

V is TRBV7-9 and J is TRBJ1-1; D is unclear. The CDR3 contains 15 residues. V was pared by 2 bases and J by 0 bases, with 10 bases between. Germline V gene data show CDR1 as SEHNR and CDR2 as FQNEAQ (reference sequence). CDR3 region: CASSLSTGLNTEAFF. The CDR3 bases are TGTGCCAGCAGCTTAAGTACCGGATTGAACACTGAAGCTTTCTTT.

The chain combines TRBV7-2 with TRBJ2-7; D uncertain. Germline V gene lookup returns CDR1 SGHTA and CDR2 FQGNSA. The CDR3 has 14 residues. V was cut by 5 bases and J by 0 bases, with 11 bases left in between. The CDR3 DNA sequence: TGTGCCAGCAGCGTAGAGGCAGACTCCTACGAGCAGTACTTC. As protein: CASSVEADSYEQYF.

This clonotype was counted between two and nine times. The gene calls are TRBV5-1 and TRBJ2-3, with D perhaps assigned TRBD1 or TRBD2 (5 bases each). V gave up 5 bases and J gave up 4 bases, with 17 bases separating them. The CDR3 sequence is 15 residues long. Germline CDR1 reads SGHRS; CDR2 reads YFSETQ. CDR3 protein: CASSDRTGAADTQYF. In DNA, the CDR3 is TGCGCCAGCAGTGATCGGACCGGGGCTGCAGATACGCAGTATTTT.

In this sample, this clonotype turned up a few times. CDR3 coding DNA: TGTGCCAGCCTTGGGCTCGGGGGCGAGCAGTACTTC. Translating it yields CASLGLGGEQYF. The rearrangement joins TRBV12-3 or TRBV12-4 to TRBJ2-7; D is possibly TRBD2 (6 bases). The CDR3 contains 12 residues. V lost 8 bases and J lost 6, with 14 bases in between.

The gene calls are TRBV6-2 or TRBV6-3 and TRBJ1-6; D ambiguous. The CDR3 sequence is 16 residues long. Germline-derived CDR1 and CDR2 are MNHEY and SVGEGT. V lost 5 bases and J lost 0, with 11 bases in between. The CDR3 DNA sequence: TGTGCCAGCAGTAATGACGGGATCTCCTATAATTCACCCCTCCACTTT. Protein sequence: CASSNDGISYNSPLHF.

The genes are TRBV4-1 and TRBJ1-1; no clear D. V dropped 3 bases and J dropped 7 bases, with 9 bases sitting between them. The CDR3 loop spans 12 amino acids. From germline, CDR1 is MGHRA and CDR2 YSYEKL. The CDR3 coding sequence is TGCGCCAGCAGCCACCAAGTGGGTGAAGCTTTCTTT. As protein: CASSHQVGEAFF.

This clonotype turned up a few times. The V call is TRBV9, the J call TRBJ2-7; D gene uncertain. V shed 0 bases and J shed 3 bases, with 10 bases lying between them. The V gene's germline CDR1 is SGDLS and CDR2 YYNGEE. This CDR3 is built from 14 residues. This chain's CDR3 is CASSVDPDNYEQYF. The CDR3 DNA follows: TGTGCCAGCAGCGTAGATCCAGACAACTACGAGCAGTACTTC.

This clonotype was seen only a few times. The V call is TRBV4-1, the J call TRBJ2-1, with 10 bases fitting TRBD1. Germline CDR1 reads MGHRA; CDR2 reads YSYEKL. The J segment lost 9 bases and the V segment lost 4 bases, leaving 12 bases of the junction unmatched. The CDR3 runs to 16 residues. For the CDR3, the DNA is TGCGCCAGCAGCCGAACATCTATGGACAGGGGGGGTGAGCAGTTCTTC. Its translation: CASSRTSMDRGGEQFF.

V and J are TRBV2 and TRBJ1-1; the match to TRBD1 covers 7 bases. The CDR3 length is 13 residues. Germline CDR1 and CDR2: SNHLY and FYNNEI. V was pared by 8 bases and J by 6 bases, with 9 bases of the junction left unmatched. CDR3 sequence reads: CASPGQKVAEAFF. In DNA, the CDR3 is TGTGCCAGCCCGGGACAGAAGGTCGCTGAAGCTTTCTTT.

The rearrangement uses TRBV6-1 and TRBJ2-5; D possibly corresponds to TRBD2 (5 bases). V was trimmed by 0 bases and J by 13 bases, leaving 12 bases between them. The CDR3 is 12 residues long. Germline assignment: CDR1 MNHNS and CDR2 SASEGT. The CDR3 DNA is TGTGCCAGCAGTGAAGCGGCCGGGGTTTGGTACTTC. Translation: CASSEAAGVWYF.

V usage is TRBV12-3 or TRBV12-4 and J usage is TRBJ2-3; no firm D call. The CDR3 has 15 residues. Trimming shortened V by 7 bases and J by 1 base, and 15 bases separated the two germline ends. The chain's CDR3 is CASTQGVRGTDTQYF. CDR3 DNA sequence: TGTGCCAGCACCCAAGGCGTCAGAGGCACAGATACGCAGTATTTT.

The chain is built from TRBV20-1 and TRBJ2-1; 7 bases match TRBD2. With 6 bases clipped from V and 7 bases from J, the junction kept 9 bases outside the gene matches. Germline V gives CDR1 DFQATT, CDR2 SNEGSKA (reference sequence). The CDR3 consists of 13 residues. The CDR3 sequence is CSARGRAGNEQFF. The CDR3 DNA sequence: TGCAGTGCCCGAGGGAGGGCCGGGAATGAGCAGTTCTTC.